This section outlines one T cell receptor (beta chain) sequence together with its context. This entry belongs to a study of blood T cell repertoires in COVID-19. CDR1 and CDR2 (germline): LGHDT, YNNKEL (reference sequence). V was shortened by 4 bases and J by 6 bases, with 15 bases between the two germline ends. CDR3 length equals 15 residues. Sequenced by immunoSEQ multiplex PCR; TCRdb stores in-frame clones only, minus some. The table records roughly 200,000 clones, 80% to 90% of them present only once. Sequences were obtained from peripheral blood. The receptor was derived from a woman older than 75 with COVID-19, enrolled during active disease. The rearrangement joins TRBV3-1 (or the pseudogene TRBV3-2) to TRBJ1-4; D might be TRBD1 (5 bases). The CDR3, as DNA: TGTGCCAGCAGCCCGCAGGGAACTAAGGATGAAAAACTGTTTTTT. This codes for CASSPQGTKDEKLFF.